The 30 T cell receptor beta chains given below trace back to one sample, sequenced in a study of PD-1 and CTLA-4 blockade in melanoma (dated by TCRdb to the early 2020s). The method behind the library was the immunoSEQ multiplex PCR assay. Imported from immuneACCESS, the table was reduced by TCRdb to in-frame sequences with V and J called. These copies leave out some clones; in studies compared against another copy, an unresolved V gene accounts for under half, and the cause of the remainder is not known. This sample holds about 31,000 clones; about 91% were observed only once. About 8.6% of the sample is taken by the ten largest. Sequencing used CD8+ T cells from peripheral blood, obtained from a patient given anti-PD-1 treatment. The source of these receptors is a human donor with melanoma.

The chain employs TRBV7-9 and TRBJ2-2; D is perhaps TRBD1 or TRBD2 (5 bases each). CDR1 and CDR2 from the germline V gene are SEHNR and FQNEAQ (reference sequence). The CDR3 is 15 amino acids. Trimming cost V 8 bases and J 7 bases, with 20 bases left between them. CDR3 in amino acids: CASSGPSTAGGELFF. The CDR3 DNA is TGTGCCAGCTCGGGACCCTCAACCGCGGGCGGGGAGCTGTTTTTT. The entire variable domain, with the rest obtained from reference TRBV7-9 and TRBJ2-2, is as follows: DTGVSQNPRHKITKRGQNVTFRCDPISEHNRLYWYRQTLGQGPEFLTYFQNEAQLEKSRLLSDRFSAERPKGSFSTLEIQRTEQGDSAMYLCASSGPSTAGGELFFGEGSRLTVL.

The chain joins TRBV29-1 to TRBJ2-1, with D possibly matching TRBD2 (5 bases). Trimming cost V 4 bases and J 0 bases, with 16 bases left between them. Germline V gene data show CDR1 as SQVTM and CDR2 as ANQGSEA. The CDR3 sequence is 16 residues long. CDR3 region: CSVASWTPSSYNEQFF. CDR3 bases: TGCAGCGTTGCTAGTTGGACTCCTAGCTCCTACAATGAGCAGTTCTTC.

The genes are TRBV15 and TRBJ2-1; 10 bases are shared with TRBD2. V was clipped by 5 bases and J by 0 bases; unmatched bases: 4. The CDR3 covers 16 residues. CDR1 and CDR2 from the germline V gene are LNHNV and YYDKDF (reference sequence). The CDR3: CATSARTSGSYNEQFF. DNA for the CDR3: TGTGCCACCAGCGCCCGGACTAGCGGCTCCTACAATGAGCAGTTCTTC.

This chain joins TRBV3-1 (or the pseudogene TRBV3-2) and TRBJ2-1; D is undetermined. CDR1 is LGHDT and CDR2 is YNNKEL in the germline V gene (reference sequence). The CDR3 runs to 15 residues. Trimming removed 0 bases from V and 7 bases from J, with 13 bases in between. Written as DNA, the CDR3 is TGTGCCAGCAGCCAAGAACCCTTCCCTGGGAATGAGCAGTTCTTC. Residues: CASSQEPFPGNEQFF.

CDR3 nucleotides: TGCGCCAGCAGCCAAGAGCTGTCTGCGGGGAGAGAGACCCAGTACTTC. It specifies CASSQELSAGRETQYF. J is TRBJ2-5 and V is TRBV4-1, with a possible D match to TRBD2 (6 bases). The CDR3 runs 16 residues. Trimming shortened V by 0 bases and J by 4 bases, and 15 bases separated the two germline ends. Germline-derived CDR1 and CDR2 are MGHRA and YSYEKL.

The J gene is TRBJ2-1, the V gene TRBV3-1 (or the pseudogene TRBV3-2); D remains ambiguous. The V end was cut by 0 bases, the J end by 3 bases, with 6 bases between. The CDR3 totals 14 residues. The V gene's germline CDR1 is LGHDT and CDR2 YNNKEL (reference sequence). The CDR3, as DNA: TGTGCCAGCAGCCAAGATACGGGCTACAATGAGCAGTTCTTC. This encodes CASSQDTGYNEQFF.

The V and J genes are TRBV7-9 and TRBJ1-4, with a possible D match to TRBD1 (5 bases). Germline CDR1 SEHNR, CDR2 FQNEAQ (reference sequence). Trimming took 5 bases from V and 8 from J, leaving 12 bases between them. CDR3 length: 13 amino acids. CDR3: CASSPRGTEKLFF. DNA for the CDR3: TGTGCCAGCAGCCCCCGGGGGACGGAAAAACTGTTTTTT.

The CDR3 DNA follows: TGTGCCAGTACCCGGACTAGCGGATACACAGATACGCAGTATTTT. Protein sequence: CASTRTSGYTDTQYF. The genes are TRBV19 and TRBJ2-3; 10 bases agree with TRBD2. With 7 bases clipped from V and 2 bases from J, the junction kept 6 bases outside the gene matches. Germline V gene sequence: CDR1 LNHDA, CDR2 SQIVND (reference sequence). The CDR3 contains 15 residues.

This clone was picked up one time. The chain joins TRBV5-8 to TRBJ1-1; 9 bases align to TRBD1. Trimming cost V 5 bases and J 0 bases; bases outside gene matches: 11. Germline CDR1 reads SGHTS; CDR2 reads YDEGEE. The CDR3 loop spans 17 amino acids. In DNA, the CDR3 is TGTGCCAGCAGGACGGGACAGGGAATCGCGATGAACACTGAAGCTTTCTTT. Its protein is CASRTGQGIAMNTEAFF.

In nucleotides, the CDR3 is TGTGCCAGCAGCCCACTAGCGTTAGAAAACAATGAGCAGTTCTTC. Amino acid sequence: CASSPLALENNEQFF. The rearrangement joins TRBV28 to TRBJ2-1; TRBD2 aligns across 7 bases. This CDR3 spans 15 amino acids. CDR1 and CDR2 (germline): MDHEN, SYDVKM. V shed 6 bases, J shed 5 bases, and the junction held 10 bases outside the gene matches.

This clone appeared a few times. The chain is built from TRBV6-5 and TRBJ2-1; 9 bases map to TRBD2. CDR3 length equals 15 residues. After removal of 5 bases from V and 5 bases from J, the junction contained 7 bases not matched to a gene. Germline assignment: CDR1 MNHEY and CDR2 SVGAGI. The CDR3 coding sequence is TGTGCCAGCAGTAACTTAGCGGGAGCGAACAATGAGCAGTTCTTC. Protein: CASSNLAGANNEQFF.

The chain is built from TRBV6-5 and TRBJ2-1; 11 bases are a match to TRBD1. J gave up 10 bases and V 4 bases, and 3 bases lay outside the gene matches. The CDR3 has 13 residues. Germline values: CDR1 MNHEY, CDR2 SVGAGI. This CDR3 reads CASSWGQGEEQFF. CDR3 DNA: TGTGCCAGCAGTTGGGGACAGGGGGAGGAGCAGTTCTTC.

The chain combines TRBV28 with TRBJ1-2; D is undetermined. The V end was cut by 5 bases, the J end by 2 bases, with 12 bases between. Germline-derived CDR1 and CDR2 are MDHEN and SYDVKM. CDR3 size: 14 residues. The CDR3 DNA reads TGTGCCAGCAGTGTCACCCAGTGGAACTATGGCTACACCTTC. Its protein product is CASSVTQWNYGYTF.

The V and J genes are TRBV28 and TRBJ2-1; D gene uncertain. This CDR3 spans 15 amino acids. Germline CDR1 reads MDHEN; CDR2 reads SYDVKM. V lost 5 bases and J 6 bases, leaving 17 bases between the germline ends. CDR3 DNA sequence: TGTGCCAGCAGTCCCATGTATACTACTTCCAATGAGCAGTTCTTC. Translating it yields CASSPMYTTSNEQFF. The variable domain in full, with the rest retrieved from reference TRBV28 and TRBJ2-1, is DVKVTQSSRYLVKRTGEKVFLECVQDMDHENMFWYRQDPGLGLRLIYFSYDVKMKEKGDIPEGYSVSREKKERFSLILESASTNQTSMYLCASSPMYTTSNEQFFGPGTRLTVL.

Written as DNA, the CDR3 is TGTGCCAGCAGTTACCCCGGACTACTAGCGGGCACAGATACGCAGTATTTT. Its translation is CASSYPGLLAGTDTQYF. The chain is built from TRBV6-2 or TRBV6-3 and TRBJ2-3; 8 bases are shared with TRBD2. This CDR3 spans 17 amino acids. V trimming: 2 bases; J trimming: 1 base; junction bases outside the gene matches: 8. Germline V gene data show CDR1 as MNHEY and CDR2 as SVGEGT.

V gene TRBV27 combines with J gene TRBJ1-6, with 9 bases fitting TRBD1. From germline, CDR1 is MNHEY and CDR2 SMNVEV (reference sequence). The CDR3 runs to 16 residues. V was pared by 5 bases and J by 7 bases, with 9 bases of the junction left unmatched. The DNA for the CDR3 is TGTGCCAGCAGTCCAACAGGGGGCGCGTGGAATTCACCCCTCCACTTT. Protein sequence: CASSPTGGAWNSPLHF.

The sample holds a few counts of this clone. This chain connects TRBV29-1 to TRBJ2-1, with 11 nucleotides matching TRBD2. From germline, CDR1 is SQVTM and CDR2 ANQGSEA. V was clipped by 1 base and J by 0 bases; unmatched bases: 5. This CDR3 is 17 amino acids long. CDR3 sequence: CSVEGTSGLRSYNEQFF. Here the CDR3 DNA reads TGCAGCGTTGAAGGGACTAGCGGGCTGCGCTCCTACAATGAGCAGTTCTTC.

The CDR3 reads CASSLRDFNEQFF. The CDR3 coding sequence is TGTGCCAGCAGTTTAAGGGACTTCAATGAGCAGTTCTTC. V and J are TRBV6-6 and TRBJ2-1; perhaps TRBD2 as D (6 bases). The CDR3 length is 13 residues. The germline CDR1 and CDR2 sequences are MNHNY and SVGAGI (reference sequence). The V end lost 4 bases, the J end lost 6 bases, and 10 bases lay between the germline ends.

The chain uses TRBV7-8 and TRBJ2-5; possible D gene TRBD1, 6 bases. CDR3 size: 16 residues. V shed 5 bases and J shed 4 bases, with 20 bases lying between them. Germline CDR1 reads SGHVS; CDR2 reads FQNEAQ. CDR3 bases: TGTGCCAGCAGCGCTTATGCTACCGAACAGGGAGAGACCCAGTACTTC. Encoded protein: CASSAYATEQGETQYF.

This rearrangement joins TRBV19 to TRBJ1-2, with no clear D. V lost 0 bases and J 4 bases, leaving 6 bases between the germline ends. CDR3 length: 13 residues. The V gene's germline CDR1 is LNHDA and CDR2 SQIVND (reference sequence). The CDR3 DNA follows: TGTGCCAGTAGTATAGATAACACCTATGGCTACACCTTC. Encoded protein: CASSIDNTYGYTF.

This rearrangement joins TRBV5-5 to TRBJ2-1; TRBD2 matches at 8 bases. After removal of 4 bases from V and 9 bases from J, the junction contained 9 bases not matched to a gene. The CDR3 loop spans 14 amino acids. The germline V gene encodes CDR1 SGHKS and CDR2 YYEKEE (reference sequence). The CDR3 bases are TGTGCCAGCAGCCCGGGGGGGACTATCTCTGAGCAGTTCTTC. Its protein product is CASSPGGTISEQFF.

The rearrangement uses TRBV14 and TRBJ2-3; 11 nucleotides agree with TRBD1. This CDR3 is built from 16 residues. Unmatched junction bases numbered 3, after V lost 1 base and J lost 3 bases. Germline CDR1 SGHDN, CDR2 FVKESK. CDR3 DNA: TGTGCCAGCAGCCAAGTTGGGACAGGGGGGACAGATACGCAGTATTTT. It translates to CASSQVGTGGTDTQYF.

This clone was picked up one time. V usage is TRBV9 and J usage is TRBJ2-1, with 7 nucleotides matching TRBD2. CDR3 size: 15 residues. V shed 0 bases, J shed 2 bases, and the junction held 2 bases outside the gene matches. CDR1 and CDR2 (germline): SGDLS, YYNGEE. CDR3 protein: CASSVELATYNEQFF. CDR3 in DNA: TGTGCCAGCAGCGTAGAACTAGCGACCTACAATGAGCAGTTCTTC. Full variable domain (missing parts from reference TRBV9 and TRBJ2-1): DSGVTQTPKHLITATGQRVTLRCSPRSGDLSVYWYQQSLDQGLQFLIQYYNGEERAKGNILERFSAQQFPDLHSELNLSSLELGDSALYFCASSVELATYNEQFFGPGTRLTVL.

The chain links TRBV2 to TRBJ1-6; D unresolved. CDR3 length: 15 amino acids. V was clipped by 8 bases and J by 5 bases, with 16 bases between them. CDR1 SNHLY and CDR2 FYNNEI come from the germline V gene. CDR3 sequence: CASVAETQDNSPLHF. The CDR3 region has the DNA TGTGCCAGCGTCGCCGAGACACAAGATAATTCACCCCTCCACTTT.

The chain couples TRBV5-5 to TRBJ2-7; 9 positions match TRBD1. Germline assignment: CDR1 SGHKS and CDR2 YYEKEE (reference sequence). The junction had 8 bases not matched to a gene; V was cut back by 4 bases and J by 0 bases. The CDR3 has 16 amino acids. The CDR3 sequence: CASSISWDRVSYEQYF. As DNA, the CDR3 is TGTGCCAGCAGCATATCTTGGGACAGGGTCTCCTACGAGCAGTACTTC.

The chain has TRBV18 and TRBJ1-5; D not resolved. Germline V gives CDR1 KGHSH, CDR2 LQKENI. V was shortened by 4 bases and J by 2 bases, with 9 bases between the two germline ends. The CDR3 runs to 14 residues. CDR3: CASSRKVGNQPQHF. The CDR3, as DNA: TGTGCCAGCTCACGAAAAGTTGGCAATCAGCCCCAGCATTTT.

This chain connects TRBV19 to TRBJ2-3; TRBD1 might be the D (5 bases). Germline-derived CDR1 and CDR2 are LNHDA and SQIVND (reference sequence). The CDR3 is 15 residues long. Trimming shortened V by 3 bases and J by 4 bases, and 14 bases separated the two germline ends. The DNA for the CDR3 is TGTGCCAGTAGTATCGGGCAGGGTCTAGCAGATACGCAGTATTTT. Its protein is CASSIGQGLADTQYF.

This clone was seen once. V usage is TRBV15 and J usage is TRBJ1-4, with a tentative D call TRBD1 (5 bases). This CDR3 contains 13 residues. The germline V gene has CDR1 LNHNV and CDR2 YYDKDF (reference sequence). Trimming shortened V by 0 bases and J by 7 bases, and 6 bases separated the two germline ends. CDR3 residues: CATSRDGGEKLFF. Written as DNA, the CDR3 is TGTGCCACCAGCAGAGACGGGGGTGAAAAACTGTTTTTT.

A few counts support this clone. The chain links TRBV24-1 to TRBJ2-7; D may be TRBD2 (6 bases). CDR3 length: 13 amino acids. Germline CDR1 and CDR2: KGHDR and SFDVKD. V was cut by 4 bases and J by 7 bases, with 13 bases left in between. CDR3 sequence: CATSELDYGEQYF. The CDR3 DNA reads as TGTGCCACCAGTGAGTTGGACTACGGGGAGCAGTACTTC.

This chain connects TRBV11-3 to TRBJ2-3; unclear D gene. V lost 5 bases, J lost 6 bases, and 9 bases lay in between. Germline V lookup: CDR1 SGHNT, CDR2 YENEEA. The CDR3 covers 12 residues. The CDR3 nucleotides read TGTGCCAGCAGCCAAATAGGGGATACGCAGTATTTT. The encoded protein is CASSQIGDTQYF.